The 10 T cell receptor beta chains listed next were all sequenced from one sample in a study of T cell repertoires in cytomegalovirus infection. TCRdb re-called the reads through MiXCR, storing one row per CDR3 protein. The sample lists some 180,000 distinct CDR3 sequences; roughly a fifth were seen once. Sequenced input: PBMCs. The receptor source for this set is a human donor in good health (CMV status not recorded). Some clones in this sample may be carry-over from other donors' samples.

J is TRBJ2-7 and V is TRBV6-6, with 12 bases fitting TRBD2. V lost 5 bases to trimming and J lost 2 bases; unmatched junction nucleotides: 4. The CDR3 is 15 residues long. In germline, CDR1 is MNHNY, CDR2 SVGAGI (reference sequence). Here the CDR3 reads CASSRLAGEPYEQYF. The CDR3 DNA follows: TGTGCCAGCAGTCGACTAGCGGGAGAGCCCTACGAGCAGTACTTC.

This clonotype was detected a few times. This chain connects TRBV7-9 to TRBJ1-1; D not certain. Looked up from germline, CDR1 is SEHNR and CDR2 is FQNEAQ (reference sequence). The V gene lost 5 bases and the J gene lost 5 bases, with 18 bases spanning the gap. The CDR3 covers 15 residues. This CDR3 reads CASSRSIGVWTEAFF. The DNA for the CDR3 is TGTGCCAGCAGCCGTTCGATCGGGGTTTGGACTGAAGCTTTCTTT.

The J gene is TRBJ1-1, the V gene TRBV6-2 or TRBV6-3; the D is unclear. Germline CDR1 is MNHEY and CDR2 is SVGEGT. Trimming removed 6 bases at V and 3 bases at J, with 23 bases between. The CDR3 extends over 17 amino acids. CDR3 nucleotide sequence: TGTGCCAGCAGGGGTTACGGGCAGAAGGTGAAGGACACTGAAGCTTTCTTT. This gives the protein CASRGYGQKVKDTEAFF.

A few counts support this clonotype. CDR3 region: CASSGGFTNYEQYF. The CDR3 nucleotides are TGTGCCAGCAGTGGGGGGTTCACTAACTACGAGCAGTACTTC. This chain links TRBV12-3 or TRBV12-4 with TRBJ2-7, with a weak D call TRBD2 (6 bases). CDR3 length equals 14 residues. The germline V and J ends were trimmed by 5 bases and 3 bases, with 14 bases remaining between them.

This clonotype was detected only a few times. V and J are TRBV27 and TRBJ1-1; the match to TRBD1 covers 10 bases. The CDR3 loop spans 14 amino acids. Germline CDR1 is MNHEY and CDR2 is SMNVEV (reference sequence). The V and J ends lost 8 bases and 4 bases, in that order; junction bases with no gene match: 7. The CDR3 region is CASLGQGVVTEAFF. In DNA, the CDR3 is TGTGCCAGCCTCGGACAGGGGGTCGTCACTGAAGCTTTCTTT.

V and J are TRBV7-2 and TRBJ2-7; 7 nucleotides line up with TRBD1. The CDR3 loop spans 14 amino acids. Germline CDR1 reads SGHTA; CDR2 reads FQGNSA. V lost 5 bases, J lost 0 bases, and 4 bases stayed unmatched. CDR3 sequence (DNA): TGTGCCAGCAGCGTCGACAGGGTCTCCTACGAGCAGTACTTC. Protein: CASSVDRVSYEQYF.

Here the CDR3 reads CASRAQGNEQFF. In DNA, the CDR3 is TGTGCCAGCAGGGCCCAGGGTAACGAGCAGTTCTTC. V is TRBV12-3 or TRBV12-4 and J is TRBJ2-1, with a weak D call TRBD1 (5 bases). V was cut by 6 bases and J by 10 bases, with 13 bases left in between. The CDR3 length is 12 residues.

This clonotype was found a few times. The chain joins TRBV9 to TRBJ1-2, with 11 nucleotides matching TRBD1. The J segment lost 8 bases and the V segment lost 2 bases, leaving 5 bases of the junction unmatched. Per the germline V gene, CDR1 is SGDLS and CDR2 is YYNGEE. The CDR3 is 14 amino acids. The CDR3 sequence: CASSVGQGARGYTF. CDR3 nucleotides: TGTGCCAGCAGCGTCGGACAGGGGGCGCGAGGCTACACCTTC.

The chain uses TRBV10-3 and TRBJ2-5; 7 positions agree with TRBD1. Germline CDR1 reads ENHRY; CDR2 reads SYGVKD. Trimming cost V 2 bases and J 1 base; bases outside gene matches: 7. The CDR3 has 16 amino acids. CDR3 in amino acids: CAISEGRGQSQETQYF. In DNA form, the CDR3 reads TGTGCCATCAGTGAGGGAAGGGGACAGTCCCAAGAGACCCAGTACTTC.

The chain couples TRBV5-4 to TRBJ2-1; TRBD2 aligns across 10 bases. The CDR3 has 14 amino acids. Per the germline V gene, CDR1 is SGHNT and CDR2 is YYREEE (reference sequence). The V and J ends lost 4 bases and 8 bases, in that order; junction bases with no gene match: 6. The CDR3 region has the DNA TGTGCCAGCAGCCTTGAGGGGACTAGCGATGAGCAGTTCTTC. Protein: CASSLEGTSDEQFF.